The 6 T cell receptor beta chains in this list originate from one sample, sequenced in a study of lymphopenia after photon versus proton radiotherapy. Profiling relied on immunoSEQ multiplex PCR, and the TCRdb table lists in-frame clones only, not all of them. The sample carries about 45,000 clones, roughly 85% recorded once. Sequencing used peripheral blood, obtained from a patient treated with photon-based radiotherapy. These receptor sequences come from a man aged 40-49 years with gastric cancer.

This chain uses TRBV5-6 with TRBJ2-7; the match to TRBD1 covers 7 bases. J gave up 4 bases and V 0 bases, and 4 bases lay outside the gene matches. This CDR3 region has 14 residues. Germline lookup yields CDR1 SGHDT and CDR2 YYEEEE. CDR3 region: CASSLGQGGYEQYF. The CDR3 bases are TGTGCCAGCAGCTTGGGACAGGGCGGGTACGAGCAGTACTTC.

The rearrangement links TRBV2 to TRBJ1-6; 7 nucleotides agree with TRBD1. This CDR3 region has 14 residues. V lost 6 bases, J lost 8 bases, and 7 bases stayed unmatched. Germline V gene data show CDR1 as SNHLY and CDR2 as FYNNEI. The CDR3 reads CASRDGTAYSPLHF. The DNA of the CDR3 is TGTGCCAGCAGGGATGGGACAGCTTATTCACCCCTCCACTTT.

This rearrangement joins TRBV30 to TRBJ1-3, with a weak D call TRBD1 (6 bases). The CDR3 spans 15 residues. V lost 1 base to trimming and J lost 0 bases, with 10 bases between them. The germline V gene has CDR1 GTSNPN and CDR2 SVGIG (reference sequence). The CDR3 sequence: CAWSDRVGSGNTIYF. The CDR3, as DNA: TGTGCCTGGAGTGACAGGGTTGGCTCTGGAAACACCATATATTTT.

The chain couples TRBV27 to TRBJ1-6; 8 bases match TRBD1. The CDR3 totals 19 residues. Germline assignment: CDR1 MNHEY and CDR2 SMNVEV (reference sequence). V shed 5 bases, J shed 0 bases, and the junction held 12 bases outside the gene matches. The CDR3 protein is CASSPWTGTRRSYNSPLHF. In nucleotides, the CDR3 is TGTGCCAGCAGTCCCTGGACAGGGACGAGGCGCTCCTATAATTCACCCCTCCACTTT.

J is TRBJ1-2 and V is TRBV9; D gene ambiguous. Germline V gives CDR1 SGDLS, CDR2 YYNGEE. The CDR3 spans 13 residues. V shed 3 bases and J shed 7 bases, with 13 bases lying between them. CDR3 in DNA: TGTGCCAGCAGCGCCCTTCCCTTCGGTGGCTACACCTTC. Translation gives CASSALPFGGYTF. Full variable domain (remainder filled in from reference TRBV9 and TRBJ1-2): DSGVTQTPKHLITATGQRVTLRCSPRSGDLSVYWYQQSLDQGLQFLIQYYNGEERAKGNILERFSAQQFPDLHSELNLSSLELGDSALYFCASSALPFGGYTFGSGTRLTVV.

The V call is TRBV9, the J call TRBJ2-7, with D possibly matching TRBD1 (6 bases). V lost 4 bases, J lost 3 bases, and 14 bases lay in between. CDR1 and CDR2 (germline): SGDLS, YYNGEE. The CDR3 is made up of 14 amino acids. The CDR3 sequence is CASSSGDVVYEQYF. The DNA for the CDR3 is TGTGCCAGCAGCTCAGGGGACGTAGTCTACGAGCAGTACTTC.